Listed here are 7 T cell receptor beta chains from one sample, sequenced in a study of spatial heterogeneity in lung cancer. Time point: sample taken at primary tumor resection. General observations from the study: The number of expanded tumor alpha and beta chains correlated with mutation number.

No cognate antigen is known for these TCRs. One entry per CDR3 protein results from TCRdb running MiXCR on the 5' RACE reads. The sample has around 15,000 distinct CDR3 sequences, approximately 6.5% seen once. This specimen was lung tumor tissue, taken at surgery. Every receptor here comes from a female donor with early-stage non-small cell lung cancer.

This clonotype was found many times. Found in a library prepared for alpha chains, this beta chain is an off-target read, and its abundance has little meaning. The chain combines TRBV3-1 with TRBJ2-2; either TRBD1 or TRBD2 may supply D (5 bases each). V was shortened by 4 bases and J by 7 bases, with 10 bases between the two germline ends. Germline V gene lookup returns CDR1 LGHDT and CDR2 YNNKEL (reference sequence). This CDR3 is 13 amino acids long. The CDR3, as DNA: TGTGCCAGCAGCCTAAGGGGAGACGGGGAGCTGTTTTTT. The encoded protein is CASSLRGDGELFF.

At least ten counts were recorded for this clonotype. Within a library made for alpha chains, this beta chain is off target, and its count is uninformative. The CDR3, as DNA: TGTGCCAGCAGTGAAGATGCTAACTATGGCTACACCTTC. It encodes CASSEDANYGYTF. This sequence joins TRBV6-1 and TRBJ1-2; D uncertain. The V gene lost 1 base and the J gene lost 0 bases, with 3 bases spanning the gap. This CDR3 contains 13 residues. Germline loops: CDR1 MNHNS, CDR2 SASEGT.

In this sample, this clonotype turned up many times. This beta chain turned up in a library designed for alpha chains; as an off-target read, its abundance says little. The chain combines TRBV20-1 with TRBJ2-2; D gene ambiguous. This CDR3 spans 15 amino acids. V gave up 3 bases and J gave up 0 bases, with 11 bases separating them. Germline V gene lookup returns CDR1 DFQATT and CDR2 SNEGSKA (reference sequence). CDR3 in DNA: TGCAGTGCTAGGGTGGCCGGACCGAACACCGGGGAGCTGTTTTTT. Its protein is CSARVAGPNTGELFF.

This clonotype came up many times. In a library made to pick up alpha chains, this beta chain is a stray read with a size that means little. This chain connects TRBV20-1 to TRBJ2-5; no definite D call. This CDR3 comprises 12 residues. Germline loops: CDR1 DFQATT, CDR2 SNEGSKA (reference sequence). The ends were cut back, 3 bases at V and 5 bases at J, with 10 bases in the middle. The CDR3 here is CSARPQAETQYF. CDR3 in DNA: TGCAGTGCTAGGCCGCAGGCGGAGACCCAGTACTTC.

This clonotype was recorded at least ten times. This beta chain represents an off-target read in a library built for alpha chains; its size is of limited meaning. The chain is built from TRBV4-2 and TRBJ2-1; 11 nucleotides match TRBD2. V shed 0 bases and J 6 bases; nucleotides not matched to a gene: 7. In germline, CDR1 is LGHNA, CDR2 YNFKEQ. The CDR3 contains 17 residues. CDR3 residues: CASSQEATGLAGNEQFF. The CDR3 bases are TGTGCCAGCAGCCAAGAGGCCACCGGACTAGCGGGCAATGAGCAGTTCTTC.

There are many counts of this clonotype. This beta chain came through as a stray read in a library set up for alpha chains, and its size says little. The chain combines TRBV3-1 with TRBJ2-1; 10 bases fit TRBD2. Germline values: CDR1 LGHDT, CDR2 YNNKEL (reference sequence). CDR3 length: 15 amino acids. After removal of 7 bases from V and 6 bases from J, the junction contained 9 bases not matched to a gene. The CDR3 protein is CASTRSGGALNEQFF. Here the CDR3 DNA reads TGTGCCAGCACCCGAAGCGGGGGGGCCCTCAATGAGCAGTTCTTC.

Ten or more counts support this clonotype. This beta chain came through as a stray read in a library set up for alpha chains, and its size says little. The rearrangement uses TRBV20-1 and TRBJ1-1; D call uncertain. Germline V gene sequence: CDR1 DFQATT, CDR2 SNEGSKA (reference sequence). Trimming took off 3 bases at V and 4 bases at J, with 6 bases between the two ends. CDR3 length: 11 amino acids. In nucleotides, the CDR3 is TGCAGTGCTAGCTTAATCACTGAAGCTTTCTTT. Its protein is CSASLITEAFF.